This entry lists 16 T cell receptor beta chains sequenced from one sample in a study of human T cells and chemical hapten exposure. Each CDR3 protein gets one entry after TCRdb re-called the RACE reads with MiXCR. Among roughly 380,000 distinct CDR3 sequences listed, roughly 5% were seen once. Time point specified: pre-sensitization, week 0. Treatment in this sample: therapeutic diphenylcyclopropenone sensitization with weekly scalp DPC. Sequencing used whole blood, obtained in connection with sensitization to the hapten diphenylcyclopropenone (DPC). These TCRs come from a woman in her forties or fifties with alopecia areata. Some clones in this sample may be carry-over from other donors' samples.

The sample holds many counts of this clonotype. The rearrangement uses TRBV20-1 and TRBJ2-1; no firm D call. The CDR3 has 13 amino acids. Germline V gives CDR1 DFQATT, CDR2 SNEGSKA (reference sequence). Between the trimmed V and J ends, which lost 7 bases and 0 bases, there was a span of 10 bases. The CDR3 nucleotides read TGCAGTGTGGGCGCCCTCTCCTACAATGAGCAGTTCTTC. The encoded protein is CSVGALSYNEQFF.

This clonotype was seen repeatedly, ten times or more. The chain uses TRBV20-1 and TRBJ1-2; no firm D call. CDR1 and CDR2 from the germline V gene are DFQATT and SNEGSKA (reference sequence). The CDR3 has 12 amino acids. V lost 6 bases, J lost 2 bases, and 10 bases lay in between. This CDR3 reads CSAPIENYGYTF. The CDR3 DNA sequence: TGCAGTGCCCCTATCGAGAACTATGGCTACACCTTC.

At least ten counts were recorded for this clonotype. The chain combines TRBV14 with TRBJ2-1, with TRBD2 matching 12 bases. J was trimmed by 10 bases and V by 4 bases; bases with no gene match: 14. This CDR3 region has 17 residues. Germline-derived CDR1 and CDR2 are SGHDN and FVKESK. In DNA form, the CDR3 reads TGTGCCAGCAGCCCCCGCCTCCTAGCGGGAGGGCCAGGGGAGCAGTTCTTC. Its protein is CASSPRLLAGGPGEQFF.

This clonotype was seen ten or more times. The rearrangement links TRBV27 to TRBJ1-1, with D hard to call. Trimming stripped 6 bases from V and 0 bases from J, with 11 bases between. The CDR3 runs 14 residues. Germline lookup yields CDR1 MNHEY and CDR2 SMNVEV (reference sequence). CDR3 region: CASRAVVMNTEAFF. For the CDR3, the DNA is TGTGCCAGCAGGGCTGTAGTGATGAACACTGAAGCTTTCTTT.

This clonotype was detected many times. The gene calls are TRBV6-5 and TRBJ2-5; TRBD1 might be the D (6 bases). V was shortened by 4 bases and J by 3 bases, with 12 bases between the two germline ends. The CDR3 consists of 14 residues. From germline, CDR1 is MNHEY and CDR2 SVGAGI. In DNA form, the CDR3 reads TGTGCCAGCAGTTTGAGGTCAGGGGAAGAGACCCAGTACTTC. Its protein product is CASSLRSGEETQYF.

This clonotype was observed many times. The chain employs TRBV6-2 or TRBV6-3 and TRBJ2-2; 10 nucleotides line up with TRBD1. The CDR3 runs 14 residues. Per germline, CDR1 MNHEY and CDR2 SVGEGT. The J segment lost 4 bases and the V segment lost 8 bases, leaving 4 bases of the junction unmatched. The CDR3 DNA reads as TGTGCCAGCCTTCGGGACAGGGGCACCGGGGAGCTGTTTTTT. As protein: CASLRDRGTGELFF.

There are many counts of this clonotype. The rearrangement uses TRBV12-3 or TRBV12-4 and TRBJ2-1, with TRBD1 matching over 10 bases. The V and J ends lost 7 bases and 7 bases, in that order; junction bases with no gene match: 10. The CDR3 is 15 amino acids. Written as DNA, the CDR3 is TGTGCCAGCACCCCCCGGGACAGGGGATGGAATGAGCAGTTCTTC. Amino acid sequence: CASTPRDRGWNEQFF.

This clonotype came up many times. CDR3 in amino acids: CASTQPGGVNTEAFF. The CDR3 DNA is TGTGCCAGCACCCAACCCGGGGGCGTGAACACTGAAGCTTTCTTT. The chain carries TRBV7-9 and TRBJ1-1; weak D call: TRBD1 (6 bases). The CDR3 extends over 15 amino acids. Trimming removed 7 bases at V and 0 bases at J, with 15 bases between. Germline V gene lookup returns CDR1 SEHNR and CDR2 FQNEAQ (reference sequence).

The chain employs TRBV29-1 and TRBJ1-5, with 10 positions matching TRBD1. This CDR3 region has 13 residues. Germline CDR1 reads SQVTM; CDR2 reads ANQGSEA. J was trimmed by 7 bases and V by 6 bases; bases with no gene match: 6. The CDR3 sequence is CSVGTGEGQPQHF. CDR3 in DNA: TGCAGCGTGGGGACAGGGGAAGGGCAGCCCCAGCATTTT.

Ten or more counts support this clonotype. The rearrangement links TRBV29-1 to TRBJ2-7, with D possibly called TRBD1 or TRBD2 (6 bases each). The CDR3 is made up of 13 amino acids. The V end was cut by 6 bases, the J end by 4 bases, with 16 bases between. Per the germline V gene, CDR1 is SQVTM and CDR2 is ANQGSEA. DNA for the CDR3: TGCAGCGTCCTAGTGCAGGGGAGGTACGAGCAGTACTTC. The encoded protein is CSVLVQGRYEQYF.

This clonotype has more than one count but fewer than ten. The gene calls are TRBV15 and TRBJ2-7; D perhaps matches TRBD1 (6 bases). This CDR3 is 15 amino acids long. Looked up from germline, CDR1 is LNHNV and CDR2 is YYDKDF (reference sequence). V shed 4 bases and J shed 0 bases, with 13 bases lying between them. CDR3 amino acids: CATSTPGGSSYEQYF. As DNA, the CDR3 is TGTGCCACCAGCACCCCTGGGGGCAGCTCCTACGAGCAGTACTTC.

This clonotype was seen ten or more times. This chain uses TRBV12-3 or TRBV12-4 with TRBJ1-1, with 7 bases aligning to TRBD1. J lost 1 base, V lost 10 bases, and 6 bases had no gene match. CDR3 length: 13 residues. The CDR3 DNA reads TGTGCCACCGCGGGACAGACGAACACTGAAGCTTTCTTT. Protein: CATAGQTNTEAFF.

This clonotype has just a few counts. This chain connects TRBV7-2 to TRBJ2-2; TRBD2 agrees at 14 bases. CDR3 length: 16 amino acids. V was pared by 5 bases and J by 6 bases, with 5 bases of the junction left unmatched. From germline, CDR1 is SGHTA and CDR2 FQGNSA. The CDR3 sequence is CASSPRTSGGPGELFF. For the CDR3, the DNA is TGTGCCAGCAGCCCCCGGACTAGCGGGGGGCCCGGGGAGCTGTTTTTT.

The CDR3 spells CASSDPNSNYGYTF. For the CDR3, the DNA is TGTGCCAGCAGCGACCCAAATTCCAACTATGGCTACACCTTC. The gene calls are TRBV12-3 or TRBV12-4 and TRBJ1-2; no definite D call. Trimming shortened V by 6 bases and J by 2 bases, and 13 bases separated the two germline ends. This CDR3 comprises 14 residues.

This clonotype was seen ten or more times. This sequence joins TRBV7-9 and TRBJ2-7; tentative D call: TRBD1 (5 bases). V lost 4 bases and J lost 7, with 14 bases in between. The CDR3 has 13 amino acids. Germline V gene sequence: CDR1 SEHNR, CDR2 FQNEAQ (reference sequence). Here the CDR3 DNA reads TGTGCCAGCAGCTATACAGGAGTTTGGGAGCAGTACTTC. Translation gives CASSYTGVWEQYF.

This clonotype occurred many times. The V and J genes are TRBV12-3 or TRBV12-4 and TRBJ1-1; 10 positions match TRBD1. This CDR3 spans 24 amino acids. With V trimmed by 3 bases and J by 0 bases, 28 bases remained unmatched. CDR3: CASSFAYNYGGQGSATLMNTEAFF. In nucleotides, the CDR3 is TGTGCCAGCAGTTTTGCCTACAACTACGGGGGACAGGGGTCCGCTACCCTTATGAACACTGAAGCTTTCTTT.